This T cell receptor (beta chain) was sequenced in a study of blood T cell repertoires in COVID-19. Looking at the study overall: Donors in the United States, Italy and Spain gave samples during acute or convalescent COVID-19. PBMCs, B-cell-depleted T cells, or T cells provided the cDNA or gDNA that made up the material.

Sequencing was performed with immunoSEQ multiplex PCR; in TCRdb, only in-frame clones are kept and a portion is missing. Seen here are fewer than 350,000 clones, roughly 90% observed once, and the top ten hold 1.5% to 2%. The CDR3 consists of 17 residues. The germline CDR1 and CDR2 sequences are MNHEY and SVGEGT. The V gene lost 2 bases and the J gene lost 4 bases, with 15 bases spanning the gap. The chain is built from TRBV6-2 or TRBV6-3 and TRBJ2-6, with D maybe TRBD1 (5 bases). The clonotype was recovered from a woman aged 18-35 years with acute COVID-19. The material sequenced was PBMCs or T cells enriched from blood (not recorded which). The CDR3 here is CASSYPRQGRGANVLTF. In nucleotides, the CDR3 is TGTGCCAGCAGTTACCCACGCCAGGGAAGAGGGGCCAACGTCCTGACTTTC.